The entry that follows covers one T cell receptor beta chain sequence. This entry belongs to a study of OX40 agonist ivuxolimab in advanced cancers. The germline CDR1 and CDR2 sequences are MDHEN and SYDVKM. Trimming cost V 2 bases and J 3 bases, with 10 bases left between them. The CDR3 sequence is 14 residues long. Profiling relied on immunoSEQ multiplex PCR, and the TCRdb table lists in-frame clones only, not all of them. The sample lists about 100,000 clones; around 93% were seen once. The chain joins TRBV28 to TRBJ1-2, with D possibly TRBD1 on 6 matching bases. This specimen consisted of CD4+ or CD8+ T cells sorted from blood, obtained in a trial of the OX40 agonist ivuxolimab. The clonotype originates from an adult with an advanced solid tumor such as melanoma, head and neck, liver or kidney cancer. DNA of the CDR3: TGTGCCAGCAGTTTAGGCGGGGGGCACTATGGCTACACCTTC. Translated: CASSLGGGHYGYTF.